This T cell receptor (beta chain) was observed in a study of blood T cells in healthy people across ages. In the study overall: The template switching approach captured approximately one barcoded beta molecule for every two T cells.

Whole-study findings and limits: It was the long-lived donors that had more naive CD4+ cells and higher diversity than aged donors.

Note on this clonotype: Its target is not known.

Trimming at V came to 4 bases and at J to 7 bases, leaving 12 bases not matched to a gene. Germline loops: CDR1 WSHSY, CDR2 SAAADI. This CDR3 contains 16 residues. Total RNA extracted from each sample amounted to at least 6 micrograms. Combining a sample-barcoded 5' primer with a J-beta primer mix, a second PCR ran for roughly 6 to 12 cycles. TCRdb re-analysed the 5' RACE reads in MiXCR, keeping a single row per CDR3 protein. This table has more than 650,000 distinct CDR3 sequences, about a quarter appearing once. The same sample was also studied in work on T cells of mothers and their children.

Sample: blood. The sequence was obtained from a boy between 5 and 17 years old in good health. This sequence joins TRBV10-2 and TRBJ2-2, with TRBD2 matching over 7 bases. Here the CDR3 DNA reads TGCGCCAGCAGTGGGTCGGCGACTAGCCGGGACGGGGAGCTGTTTTTT. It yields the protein CASSGSATSRDGELFF.